A single sample gave rise to the 7 T cell receptor beta chains below, sequenced in a study of tumor and adjacent non-tumor tissue in lung cancer. This sample's RNA came from whole unsorted tissue. TCRbeta libraries were built with three rounds of nested PCR, modified from ARM-PCR. TCRdb processed the multiplex PCR reads anew with MiXCR; each CDR3 protein has one entry. The sample shows roughly 120,000 distinct CDR3 sequences, roughly 73% of them seen only once. Sequencing was done on a sample of lung tumor tissue. Receptors were obtained from a woman in her sixties with non-small cell lung cancer.

Worth noting for this clonotype: One base away lies a much larger clone, so this may be a sequencing read error. The chain is built from TRBV6-5 and TRBJ2-5; D is possibly TRBD2 (7 bases). Germline V gives CDR1 MNHEY, CDR2 SVGAGI. This CDR3 has 15 residues. Trimming shortened V by 6 bases and J by 7 bases, and 21 bases separated the two germline ends. The CDR3 DNA reads as TGTGCCAGCAGAGGACTAGGGGGGGTGTGGGGGACCCAGTACTTC. Translated, it gives CASRGLGGVWGTQYF.

As concerns this clonotype: The junction shows a germline mismatch at one end, possibly a read error. The V gene is TRBV12-3 or TRBV12-4, the J gene TRBJ2-7; D is uncertain. The CDR3 totals 18 residues. This chain's CDR3 is CVSSILGLYGSDSYEQYF. The CDR3 DNA follows: TGTGTCAGCAGCATACTCGGTTTATACGGAAGCGACTCCTACGAGCAGTACTTC.

Remarks on this clonotype: A much larger clone differs by one base, so this may be a read error. This chain links TRBV5-4 with TRBJ1-2, with 10 bases fitting TRBD1. Trimming removed 3 bases from V and 6 bases from J; junction bases left unmatched: 8. This CDR3 region has 15 residues. Germline V CDR1 and CDR2: SGHNT, YYREEE (reference sequence). CDR3 in amino acids: CASSSPGQGDDGYTF. CDR3 in DNA: TGTGCCAGCAGCTCGCCCGGACAGGGGGACGATGGCTACACCTTC.

The chain is built from TRBV11-3 and TRBJ2-3, with a possible D match to TRBD1 (5 bases). The CDR3 runs 16 residues. In germline, CDR1 is SGHNT, CDR2 YENEEA. V lost 4 bases and J 2 bases, leaving 16 bases between the germline ends. DNA for the CDR3: TGTGCCAGCAGCTCAGGAATAGAAGGGGCCACAGATACGCAGTATTTT. This translates into CASSSGIEGATDTQYF.

The rearrangement links TRBV6-2 or TRBV6-3 to TRBJ2-2; a possible D gene is TRBD2 (5 bases). Germline V gene lookup returns CDR1 MNHEY and CDR2 SVGEGT. The CDR3 loop spans 15 amino acids. Trimming took 5 bases from V and 2 from J, leaving 12 bases between them. CDR3 in amino acids: CASSAQEANTGELFF. DNA of the CDR3: TGTGCCAGCAGTGCCCAGGAGGCTAACACCGGGGAGCTGTTTTTT.

The CDR3: CASSIVGHIGETQYF. For the CDR3, the DNA is TGTGCCAGCAGCATCGTGGGGCACATAGGGGAGACCCAGTACTTC. The chain links TRBV11-3 to TRBJ2-5; D is perhaps TRBD1 (5 bases). Trimming stripped 5 bases from V and 5 bases from J, with 18 bases between. The germline V gene encodes CDR1 SGHNT and CDR2 YENEEA. The length of the CDR3 is 15 residues.

Remarks on this clonotype: This sequence may be a read error, since a much larger clone differs from it by one base. The V call is TRBV20-1, the J call TRBJ2-1; D may be TRBD2 (5 bases). CDR1 is DFQATT, CDR2 SNEGSKA, per germline (reference sequence). The length of the CDR3 is 14 residues. V was cut by 6 bases and J by 3 bases, with 15 bases left in between. The CDR3 nucleotides read TGCAGTGCAGTAGCGCGAGGTTTCTACAATGAGCAGTTCTTC. Translating it yields CSAVARGFYNEQFF.